This T cell receptor (beta chain) came from a study of hypomethylating agent response in myelodysplastic syndrome. Here immunoSEQ multiplex PCR was the method, and the copy in TCRdb shows in-frame clones only, minus some. In the table there are 1,200 or so clones, 84% of which are singletons. Germline V gives CDR1 KGHSH, CDR2 LQKENI. Between the trimmed V and J ends, which lost 3 bases and 2 bases, there was a span of 16 bases. The CDR3 length is 16 residues. This TCR came from a human donor with myelodysplastic syndrome. This chain connects TRBV18 to TRBJ1-1, with D possibly matching TRBD1 (5 bases). Here the sequenced sample was bone marrow, taken before or after starting hypomethylating agent treatment for myelodysplastic syndrome (not recorded which). CDR3 protein: CASSPWQGGINTEAFF. In DNA form, the CDR3 reads TGTGCCAGCTCACCCTGGCAGGGCGGAATTAACACTGAAGCTTTCTTT.